The 9 T cell receptor beta chains listed next were all sequenced from one sample in a study of chemoradiotherapy in HPV16-positive cancers. The data were produced by immunoSEQ multiplex PCR, yet TCRdb's version contains in-frame clones alone and is incomplete. This table holds approximately 19,000 clones, approximately 83% found once. Sequencing was performed on blood, taken from a patient who underwent chemoradiotherapy. The receptors derive from a human donor with HPV-associated anogenital cancer.

This clone occurred once. Other DNA sequences from this sample encode an identical CDR3 as well. This chain joins TRBV5-1 and TRBJ2-7; weak D call: TRBD2 (6 bases). The V end was cut by 4 bases, the J end by 5 bases, with 16 bases between. The CDR3 totals 14 residues. CDR1 and CDR2 (germline): SGHRS, YFSETQ. The CDR3: CASSQGAGLDEQYF. The CDR3 DNA reads as TGCGCCAGCAGCCAGGGTGCGGGATTGGACGAGCAGTACTTC.

J is TRBJ2-5 and V is TRBV5-6, with D perhaps matching TRBD1 or TRBD2 (5 bases each). V was shortened by 1 base and J by 10 bases, with 17 bases between the two germline ends. Per the germline V gene, CDR1 is SGHDT and CDR2 is YYEEEE. The CDR3 runs 14 residues. In DNA form, the CDR3 reads TGTGCCAGCAGCTTGTATTCCCGGGAAAGGGGCCAGTACTTC. This translates into CASSLYSRERGQYF.

The V and J genes are TRBV2 and TRBJ2-5, with 7 nucleotides matching TRBD2. Germline CDR1 and CDR2: SNHLY and FYNNEI. This CDR3 spans 12 amino acids. Trimming cost V 8 bases and J 1 base; bases outside gene matches: 1. CDR3 residues: CASGLVQETQYF. The CDR3 DNA follows: TGTGCCAGCGGACTAGTCCAAGAGACCCAGTACTTC.

The rearrangement links TRBV6-1 to TRBJ2-7; D ambiguous. Germline values: CDR1 MNHNS, CDR2 SASEGT. The CDR3 is 14 amino acids. Trimming cost V 1 base and J 0 bases, with 7 bases left between them. This CDR3 is CASSEGEPSYEQYF. DNA for the CDR3: TGTGCCAGCAGTGAAGGCGAGCCCTCCTACGAGCAGTACTTC.

This clone was counted once. The V call is TRBV11-2, the J call TRBJ2-1; D call uncertain. There are 16 residues in the CDR3. Per the germline V gene, CDR1 is SGHAT and CDR2 is FQNNGV. The V end was cut by 1 base, the J end by 0 bases, with 10 bases between. The CDR3 nucleotides are TGTGCCAGCAGCTTAGCGGGCTCTAGCTCCTACAATGAGCAGTTCTTC. Its translation is CASSLAGSSSYNEQFF.

The rearrangement links TRBV5-5 to TRBJ1-2; TRBD1 agrees at 7 bases. Losses at the gene ends were 4 bases for V and 2 bases for J; bases not matched to a gene: 8. This CDR3 has 15 residues. From germline, CDR1 is SGHKS and CDR2 YYEKEE (reference sequence). CDR3 nucleotides: TGTGCCAGCAGCACACAGGGGATGGGCAACTATGGCTACACCTTC. This codes for CASSTQGMGNYGYTF.

The V call is TRBV7-9, the J call TRBJ2-5, with D possibly TRBD2 on 7 matching bases. The V end lost 5 bases, the J end lost 9 bases, and 25 bases lay between the germline ends. CDR3 length: 16 residues. Germline V CDR1 and CDR2: SEHNR, FQNEAQ (reference sequence). In DNA form, the CDR3 reads TGTGCCAGCAGCCGGGAGGCCCGCGGGACACCCCAGGCCCAGTACTTC. Translated, it gives CASSREARGTPQAQYF.

The J gene is TRBJ1-1, the V gene TRBV7-3; D gene unclear. The germline gives CDR1 SGHTA, CDR2 FQGTGA. CDR3 size: 14 residues. Trimming removed 2 bases at V and 0 bases at J, with 7 bases between. CDR3 nucleotide sequence: TGTGCCAGCAGCTTATCACAGATGAACACTGAAGCTTTCTTT. This sequence encodes CASSLSQMNTEAFF.

V and J are TRBV5-5 and TRBJ2-2; D is perhaps TRBD1 (6 bases). Germline V gene lookup returns CDR1 SGHKS and CDR2 YYEKEE (reference sequence). This CDR3 region has 16 residues. The ends were cut back, 2 bases at V and 1 base at J, with 12 bases in the middle. This chain's CDR3 is CASSFVMGQNTGELFF. CDR3 in DNA: TGTGCCAGCAGCTTCGTCATGGGACAGAACACCGGGGAGCTGTTTTTT.